This T cell receptor beta chain came from a study of cytomegalovirus exposure and HLA in healthy donors. Concerning this clone: Its specificity is unknown.

Study-wide results and limits: Using the classifier, cytomegalovirus status was reportedly diagnosed with high specificity and sensitivity.

CDR1 is SGDLS and CDR2 is YYNGEE in the germline V gene. The CDR3 consists of 14 residues. J was trimmed by 7 bases and V by 5 bases; bases with no gene match: 4. Libraries were prepared by immunoSEQ multiplex PCR; TCRdb keeps only in-frame clonotypes and omits some of them. Of about 60,000 clones in the sample, 90% to 97% are singletons; the top ten hold around 1.2%. The sequenced sample consisted of PBMCs. V usage is TRBV9 and J usage is TRBJ2-2; TRBD1 aligns across 11 bases. The source of this sequence is a woman between 18 and 30 years old in good health and CMV-seronegative. This CDR3 is CASSGQGAIGELFF. The DNA for the CDR3 is TGTGCCAGCAGTGGACAGGGGGCCATCGGGGAGCTGTTTTTT. Drawing the rest from reference TRBV9 and TRBJ2-2, the complete variable domain is DSGVTQTPKHLITATGQRVTLRCSPRSGDLSVYWYQQSLDQGLQFLIQYYNGEERAKGNILERFSAQQFPDLHSELNLSSLELGDSALYFCASSGQGAIGELFFGEGSRLTVL.